This T cell receptor beta chain was sequenced in a study of T cells after yellow fever vaccination. Background on the study: With SMART-Seq v4 Ultra Low Input, the fractions containing low cell numbers were prepared.

Trimming took 5 bases from V and 1 from J; bases not matched to a gene: 6. The V gene's germline CDR1 is SGHRS and CDR2 YFSETQ. The CDR3 is 15 amino acids. Via MiXCR, TCRdb re-called the 5' RACE reads, giving one row per CDR3 protein. The table lists hundreds of thousands of distinct CDR3 sequences, less than 9.5% of them singletons. Points from the study as a whole: The presence of abundant clonotypes contaminating from the bulk population was possible in FACS-sorted repertoires. The booster saw the reappearance of most primary-vaccination clones (approximately 96% CD4, around 90% CD8). Only a small proportion of the clonotypes turned up in both the CD4 and the CD8 compartments, likely arising from convergent recombination.

A note on this clonotype: The antigen is undetermined.

The chain carries TRBV5-1 and TRBJ2-3, with 8 bases fitting TRBD2. The sequence came from a young man who received the YFV17D yellow fever vaccine. The input for sequencing was PBMCs, taken around 45 days after the first yellow fever vaccination. The CDR3 nucleotides are TGCGCCAGCAGTGGTAGCGGGGCGGGCACAGATACGCAGTATTTT. Its translation: CASSGSGAGTDTQYF.